A single sample gave rise to the 23 T cell receptor beta chains below, sequenced in a study of human T cells and chemical hapten exposure. MiXCR was run by TCRdb on the RACE reads, yielding one entry per CDR3 protein. The table records 70,000 to 90,000 distinct CDR3 sequences, roughly a tenth of them present only once. The time point was: patch test 3, about 24 weeks after DPC sensitization. The treatment was: therapeutic diphenylcyclopropenone sensitization with weekly scalp DPC. The specimen was whole blood, collected in connection with sensitization to the hapten diphenylcyclopropenone (DPC). The origin of the receptors is a woman aged 45 to 65 with alopecia areata. Some clones in this sample may be carry-over from other donors' samples.

The chain employs TRBV2 and TRBJ2-7; 10 nucleotides line up with TRBD2. The trim removed 2 bases at V and 7 bases at J, leaving 5 bases unmatched. CDR1 is SNHLY, CDR2 FYNNEI, per germline. This CDR3 spans 14 amino acids. CDR3: CASSEFLAGVEQYF. Written as DNA, the CDR3 is TGTGCCAGCAGTGAATTCCTAGCGGGAGTGGAGCAGTACTTC.

This chain links TRBV20-1 with TRBJ1-5, with TRBD1 matching over 9 bases. The CDR3 spans 14 residues. J lost 4 bases, V lost 7 bases, and 8 bases had no gene match. Germline V gene lookup returns CDR1 DFQATT and CDR2 SNEGSKA (reference sequence). The CDR3 DNA reads as TGCAGTGATTCGCGGGACAGGGATAATCAGCCCCAGCATTTT. Translated, it gives CSDSRDRDNQPQHF.

The chain recombines TRBV6-1 with TRBJ2-7, with D uncertain. Germline values: CDR1 MNHNS, CDR2 SASEGT. The CDR3 runs 11 residues. V gave up 2 bases and J gave up 2 bases, with 1 base separating them. CDR3 in amino acids: CASSEPYEQYF. In nucleotides, the CDR3 is TGTGCCAGCAGTGAACCCTACGAGCAGTACTTC.

This clonotype showed up just a few times. The chain couples TRBV6-2 or TRBV6-3 to TRBJ1-5, with TRBD1 identical over 9 bases. This CDR3 has 12 residues. Germline V CDR1 and CDR2: MNHEY, SVGEGT. The V gene end was trimmed by 8 bases and the J gene end by 6 bases; junction bases not matched to a gene: 2. The CDR3 loop reads CASGQGTQPQHF. The CDR3 region has the DNA TGTGCCAGCGGACAGGGGACTCAGCCCCAGCATTTT.

This clonotype was detected ten times or more. V and J are TRBV18 and TRBJ2-7, with TRBD1 identical over 7 bases. The trim removed 4 bases at V and 0 bases at J, leaving 3 bases unmatched. CDR1 is KGHSH, CDR2 LQKENI, per germline. This CDR3 spans 14 amino acids. CDR3: CASSRGQPSYEQYF. As DNA, the CDR3 is TGTGCCAGCTCACGGGGACAGCCCTCCTACGAGCAGTACTTC.

This clonotype was seen a handful of times. This chain uses TRBV7-9 with TRBJ1-1; D unclear. Germline lookup yields CDR1 SEHNR and CDR2 FQNEAQ (reference sequence). Trimming removed 5 bases at V and 7 bases at J, with 8 bases between. This CDR3 comprises 11 residues. The DNA for the CDR3 is TGTGCCAGCAGCCCGGTCAGTGAAGCTTTCTTT. Translated, it gives CASSPVSEAFF.

This clonotype has ten or more counts. The chain recombines TRBV11-3 with TRBJ2-3; D is tentatively TRBD1 or TRBD2 (6 bases each). CDR3 size: 16 residues. The V and J ends lost 7 bases and 3 bases respectively, with 20 bases between them. The germline V gene has CDR1 SGHNT and CDR2 YENEEA. The CDR3, as DNA: TGTGCCAGCACCTCAAGTGGTCCGGGGGCAACAGATACGCAGTATTTT. It encodes CASTSSGPGATDTQYF.

At least ten counts were recorded for this clonotype. This chain links TRBV7-9 with TRBJ2-7, with D hard to call. The germline CDR1 and CDR2 sequences are SEHNR and FQNEAQ (reference sequence). The V and J ends lost 5 bases and 6 bases respectively, with 8 bases between them. The CDR3 has 11 residues. The CDR3 sequence: CASSPLSEQYF. CDR3 DNA: TGTGCCAGCAGCCCCCTTAGCGAGCAGTACTTC. Full variable domain (rest looked up from reference TRBV7-9 and TRBJ2-7): DTGVSQNPRHKITKRGQNVTFRCDPISEHNRLYWYRQTLGQGPEFLTYFQNEAQLEKSRLLSDRFSAERPKGSFSTLEIQRTEQGDSAMYLCASSPLSEQYFGPGTRLTVT.

This clonotype was counted at least ten times. V usage is TRBV7-9 and J usage is TRBJ1-6, with 8 bases that match TRBD1. The V gene end was trimmed by 0 bases and the J gene end by 8 bases; junction bases not matched to a gene: 3. The CDR3 spans 15 residues. The V gene's germline CDR1 is SEHNR and CDR2 FQNEAQ (reference sequence). This CDR3 is CASSLAGTGHSPLHF. CDR3 coding DNA: TGTGCCAGCAGCTTAGCCGGGACAGGACATTCACCCCTCCACTTT.

The sample holds many counts of this clonotype. The chain combines TRBV5-4 with TRBJ2-1; 11 nucleotides line up with TRBD1. V lost 4 bases, J lost 7 bases, and 10 bases stayed unmatched. The CDR3 extends over 16 amino acids. Germline V CDR1 and CDR2: SGHNT, YYREEE (reference sequence). The CDR3 sequence is CASSRLGQGARNEQFF. The CDR3 nucleotides are TGTGCCAGCAGCCGGCTAGGACAGGGGGCGAGGAATGAGCAGTTCTTC.

This clonotype has at least ten counts. The V gene is TRBV9, the J gene TRBJ2-1, with 7 bases identical to TRBD2. The CDR3 is made up of 17 amino acids. The germline gives CDR1 SGDLS, CDR2 YYNGEE. Losses at the gene ends were 0 bases for V and 8 bases for J; bases not matched to a gene: 14. The CDR3 sequence: CASSVGASGSSGDEQFF. For the CDR3, the DNA is TGTGCCAGCAGCGTAGGGGCTAGCGGTTCGTCGGGGGATGAGCAGTTCTTC.

J is TRBJ2-7 and V is TRBV20-1; TRBD1 is a possible D gene (5 bases). Germline assignment: CDR1 DFQATT and CDR2 SNEGSKA (reference sequence). The CDR3 is 13 amino acids. Trimming pared 5 bases from V and 5 bases from J, leaving 16 bases between. The CDR3 nucleotides are TGCAGTGCTTCCCTCGGACAATCGGACGAGCAGTACTTC. It encodes CSASLGQSDEQYF.

The sample holds a few counts of this clonotype. The DNA for the CDR3 is TGTGCCAGCAGTTTATGGGGACAGGGAGAGACCCAGTACTTC. It encodes CASSLWGQGETQYF. The gene calls are TRBV27 and TRBJ2-5; 9 nucleotides line up with TRBD1. The V and J ends lost 1 base and 4 bases, in that order; junction bases with no gene match: 1. CDR1 and CDR2 from the germline V gene are MNHEY and SMNVEV (reference sequence). The length of the CDR3 is 14 residues.

This clonotype was counted ten times or more. The rearrangement uses TRBV6-5 and TRBJ2-5; the D gene is possibly TRBD2 (5 bases). Trimming took off 5 bases at V and 4 bases at J, with 17 bases between the two ends. CDR3 length: 15 amino acids. Germline-derived CDR1 and CDR2 are MNHEY and SVGAGI. The CDR3 reads CASSHGFGVGETQYF. The CDR3 region has the DNA TGTGCCAGCAGTCACGGTTTCGGGGTGGGAGAGACCCAGTACTTC.

This clonotype occurred a few times. The rearrangement links TRBV20-1 to TRBJ2-7; 10 bases are shared with TRBD2. V shed 6 bases and J 5 bases; nucleotides not matched to a gene: 13. Germline V gene lookup returns CDR1 DFQATT and CDR2 SNEGSKA (reference sequence). This CDR3 has 15 residues. The CDR3 is CSALTLSGRADEQYF. As DNA, the CDR3 is TGCAGTGCCCTAACCCTCAGCGGGAGGGCCGACGAGCAGTACTTC.

A few counts support this clonotype. The chain employs TRBV20-1 and TRBJ2-7, with TRBD2 matching over 11 bases. Trimming took 1 base from V and 2 from J; bases not matched to a gene: 4. Germline-derived CDR1 and CDR2 are DFQATT and SNEGSKA (reference sequence). The length of the CDR3 is 15 residues. The CDR3 coding sequence is TGCAGTGCTAGAGTTCCTAGCGGGGGGACCTACGAGCAGTACTTC. Protein sequence: CSARVPSGGTYEQYF.

This clonotype came up many times. The gene calls are TRBV7-2 and TRBJ2-7; no reliable D call. The germline V and J ends were trimmed by 5 bases and 0 bases, with 14 bases remaining between them. Germline V gene lookup returns CDR1 SGHTA and CDR2 FQGNSA. This CDR3 has 15 residues. The CDR3 nucleotides read TGTGCCAGCAGCCCCTTCCAAGTAGGCTCCTACGAGCAGTACTTC. Amino acids: CASSPFQVGSYEQYF.

This clonotype was detected ten times or more. This rearrangement joins TRBV2 to TRBJ2-5, with 9 bases that match TRBD1. The CDR3 covers 14 residues. V was pared by 4 bases and J by 5 bases, with 5 bases of the junction left unmatched. The germline CDR1 and CDR2 sequences are SNHLY and FYNNEI. The CDR3 DNA is TGTGCCAGCAGTGGACAGGGGGTTTGGGAGACCCAGTACTTC. Residues: CASSGQGVWETQYF.

There are a few counts of this clonotype. The chain uses TRBV19 and TRBJ2-1, with 8 nucleotides matching TRBD2. The germline V gene has CDR1 LNHDA and CDR2 SQIVND (reference sequence). V was pared by 4 bases and J by 1 base, with 6 bases of the junction left unmatched. The CDR3 consists of 16 residues. In nucleotides, the CDR3 is TGTGCCAGTAGTAACCCGAGCGGGAGTTCCTACAATGAGCAGTTCTTC. Residues: CASSNPSGSSYNEQFF.

This clonotype has a single count. A much bigger clone sits one base away, suggesting this may be a read error. The chain combines TRBV5-1 with TRBJ2-3, with 7 bases matching TRBD2. Germline CDR1 SGHRS, CDR2 YFSETQ. This CDR3 is 16 amino acids long. The V segment lost 2 bases and the J segment 6 bases; nucleotides outside the gene matches: 12. CDR3 residues: CASSFETCGSVDTQYF. DNA for the CDR3: TGCGCCAGCAGCTTCGAGACTTGCGGGAGTGTGGATACGCAGTATTTT.

The CDR3 spells CSAQSFGHPSTDTQYF. DNA of the CDR3: TGCAGTGCTCAAAGCTTCGGACACCCTAGCACAGATACGCAGTATTTT. The chain carries TRBV20-1 and TRBJ2-3, with D perhaps matching TRBD1 (5 bases). Germline V gene sequence: CDR1 DFQATT, CDR2 SNEGSKA (reference sequence). The CDR3 is made up of 16 amino acids. The ends were cut back, 5 bases at V and 0 bases at J, with 18 bases in the middle.

This clonotype occurred a few times. The gene calls are TRBV19 and TRBJ2-3; D gene uncertain. This CDR3 is built from 12 residues. The ends were cut back, 3 bases at V and 4 bases at J, with 5 bases in the middle. The germline gives CDR1 LNHDA, CDR2 SQIVND (reference sequence). CDR3 DNA: TGTGCCAGTAGTATGATAGCAGATACGCAGTATTTT. This codes for CASSMIADTQYF.

The table lists this clonotype with many counts. This chain joins TRBV19 and TRBJ2-1; the D gene could be TRBD1 or TRBD2 (6 bases each). Germline lookup yields CDR1 LNHDA and CDR2 SQIVND (reference sequence). The CDR3 has 17 residues. V was trimmed by 8 bases and J by 0 bases, leaving 20 bases between them. The CDR3 region is CASRHGQGGSSYNEQFF. The CDR3 nucleotides read TGTGCCAGTCGCCACGGACAAGGGGGGAGCTCCTACAATGAGCAGTTCTTC.